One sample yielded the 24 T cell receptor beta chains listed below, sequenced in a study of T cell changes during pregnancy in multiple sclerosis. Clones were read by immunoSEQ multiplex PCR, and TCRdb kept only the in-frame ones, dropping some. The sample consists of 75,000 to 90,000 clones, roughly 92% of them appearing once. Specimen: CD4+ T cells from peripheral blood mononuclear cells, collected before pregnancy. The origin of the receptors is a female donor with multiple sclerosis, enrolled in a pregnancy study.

The DNA of the CDR3 is TGTGCCAGCAGTCCGGGGACTTCCACCTACAATGAGCAGTTCTTC. Translated, it gives CASSPGTSTYNEQFF. The chain employs TRBV28 and TRBJ2-1; perhaps TRBD2 as D (6 bases). Germline V gene sequence: CDR1 MDHEN, CDR2 SYDVKM. The CDR3 runs 15 residues. Deletions cut 5 bases from V and 2 bases from J, with 13 bases between. Looking up the rest from reference TRBV28 and TRBJ2-1 gives the full variable domain: DVKVTQSSRYLVKRTGEKVFLECVQDMDHENMFWYRQDPGLGLRLIYFSYDVKMKEKGDIPEGYSVSREKKERFSLILESASTNQTSMYLCASSPGTSTYNEQFFGPGTRLTVL.

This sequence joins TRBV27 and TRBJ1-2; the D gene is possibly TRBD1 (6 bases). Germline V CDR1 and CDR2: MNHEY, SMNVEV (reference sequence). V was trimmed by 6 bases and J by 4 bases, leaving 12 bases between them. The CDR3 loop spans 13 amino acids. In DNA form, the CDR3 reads TGTGCCAGCAGCTTGACAGGTTCCTATGGCTACACCTTC. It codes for CASSLTGSYGYTF.

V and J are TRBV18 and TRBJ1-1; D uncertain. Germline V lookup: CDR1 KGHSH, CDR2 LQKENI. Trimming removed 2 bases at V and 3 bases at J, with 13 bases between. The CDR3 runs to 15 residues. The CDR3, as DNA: TGTGCCAGCTCACCAGATGGGCAGGAACACACTGAAGCTTTCTTT. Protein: CASSPDGQEHTEAFF.

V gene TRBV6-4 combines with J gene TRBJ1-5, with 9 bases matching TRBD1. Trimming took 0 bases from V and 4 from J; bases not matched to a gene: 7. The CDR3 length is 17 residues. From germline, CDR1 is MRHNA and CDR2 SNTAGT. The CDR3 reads CASSDSRLGQGNQPQHF. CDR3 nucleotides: TGTGCCAGCAGTGACTCTAGGTTAGGACAGGGGAATCAGCCCCAGCATTTT.

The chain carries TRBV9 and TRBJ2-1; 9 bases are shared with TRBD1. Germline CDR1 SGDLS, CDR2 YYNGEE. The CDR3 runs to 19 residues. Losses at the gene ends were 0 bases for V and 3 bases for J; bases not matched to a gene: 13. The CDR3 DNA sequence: TGTGCCAGCAGCGTAGGGAGGGGACAGGGTTGGACGTACTACAATGAGCAGTTCTTC. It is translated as CASSVGRGQGWTYYNEQFF.

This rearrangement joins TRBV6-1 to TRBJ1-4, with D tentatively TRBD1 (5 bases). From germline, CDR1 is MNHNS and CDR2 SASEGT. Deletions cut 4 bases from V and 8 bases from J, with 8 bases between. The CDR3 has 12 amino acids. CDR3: CASSAKGEKLFF. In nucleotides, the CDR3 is TGTGCCAGCAGTGCCAAGGGGGAAAAACTGTTTTTT.

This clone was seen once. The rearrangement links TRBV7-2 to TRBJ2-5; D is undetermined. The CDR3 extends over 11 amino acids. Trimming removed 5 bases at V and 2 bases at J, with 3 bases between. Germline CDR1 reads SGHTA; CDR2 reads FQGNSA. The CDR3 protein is CASSQQETQYF. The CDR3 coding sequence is TGTGCCAGCAGCCAACAAGAGACCCAGTACTTC.

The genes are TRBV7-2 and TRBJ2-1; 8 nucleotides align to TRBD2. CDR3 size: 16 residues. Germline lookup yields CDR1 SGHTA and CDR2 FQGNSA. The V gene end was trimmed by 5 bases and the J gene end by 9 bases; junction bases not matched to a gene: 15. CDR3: CASSPNQRGTPSEQFF. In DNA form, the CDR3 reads TGTGCCAGCAGCCCGAATCAGCGGGGGACCCCCAGTGAGCAGTTCTTC.

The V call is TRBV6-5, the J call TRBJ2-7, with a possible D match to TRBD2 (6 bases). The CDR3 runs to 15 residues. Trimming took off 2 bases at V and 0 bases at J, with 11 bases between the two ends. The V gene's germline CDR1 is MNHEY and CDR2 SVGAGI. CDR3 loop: CASSYGGLDSYEQYF. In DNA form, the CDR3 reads TGTGCCAGCAGTTACGGAGGGCTAGACTCCTACGAGCAGTACTTC.

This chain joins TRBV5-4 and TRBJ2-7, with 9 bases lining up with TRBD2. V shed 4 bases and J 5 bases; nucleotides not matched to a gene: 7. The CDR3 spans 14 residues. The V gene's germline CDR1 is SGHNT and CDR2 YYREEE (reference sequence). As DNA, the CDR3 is TGTGCCAGCAGCGGGGCCAGCGGGGGGAACGAGCAGTACTTC. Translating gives CASSGASGGNEQYF. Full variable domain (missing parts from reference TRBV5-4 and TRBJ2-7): ETGVTQSPTHLIKTRGQQVTLRCSSQSGHNTVSWYQQALGQGPQFIFQYYREEENGRGNFPPRFSGLQFPNYSSELNVNALELDDSALYLCASSGASGGNEQYFGPGTRLTVT.

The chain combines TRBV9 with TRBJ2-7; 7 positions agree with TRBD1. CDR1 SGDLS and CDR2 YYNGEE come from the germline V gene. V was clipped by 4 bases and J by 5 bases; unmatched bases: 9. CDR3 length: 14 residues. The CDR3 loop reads CASSPRQGWDEQYF. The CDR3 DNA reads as TGTGCCAGCAGCCCCCGACAGGGTTGGGACGAGCAGTACTTC. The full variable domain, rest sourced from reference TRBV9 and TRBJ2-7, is DSGVTQTPKHLITATGQRVTLRCSPRSGDLSVYWYQQSLDQGLQFLIQYYNGEERAKGNILERFSAQQFPDLHSELNLSSLELGDSALYFCASSPRQGWDEQYFGPGTRLTVT.

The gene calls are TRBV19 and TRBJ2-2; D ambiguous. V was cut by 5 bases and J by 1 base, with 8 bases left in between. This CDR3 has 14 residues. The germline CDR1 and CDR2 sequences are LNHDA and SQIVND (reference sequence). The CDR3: CASSVQVNTGELFF. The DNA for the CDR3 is TGTGCCAGTAGTGTCCAGGTGAACACCGGGGAGCTGTTTTTT.

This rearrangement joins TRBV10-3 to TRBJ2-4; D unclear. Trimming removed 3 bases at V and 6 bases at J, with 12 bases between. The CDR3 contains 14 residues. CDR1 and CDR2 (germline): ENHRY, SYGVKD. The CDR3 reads CAISDPSGGNIQYF. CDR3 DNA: TGTGCCATCAGTGACCCCTCCGGTGGAAACATTCAGTACTTC.

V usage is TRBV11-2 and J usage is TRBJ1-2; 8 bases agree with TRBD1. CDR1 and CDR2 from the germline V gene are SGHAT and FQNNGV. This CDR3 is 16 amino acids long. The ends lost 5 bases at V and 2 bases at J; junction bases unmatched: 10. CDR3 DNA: TGTGCCAGCAGCACTGCTTCCGGGACAGGAAACTATGGCTACACCTTC. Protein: CASSTASGTGNYGYTF.

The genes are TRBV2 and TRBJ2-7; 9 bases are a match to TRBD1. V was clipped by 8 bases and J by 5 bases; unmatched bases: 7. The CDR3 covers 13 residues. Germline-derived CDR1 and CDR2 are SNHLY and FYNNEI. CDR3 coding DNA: TGTGCCAGCCAGGGGACAGGGCACCACGAGCAGTACTTC. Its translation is CASQGTGHHEQYF. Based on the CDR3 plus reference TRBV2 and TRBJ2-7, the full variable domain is EPEVTQTPSHQVTQMGQEVILRCVPISNHLYFYWYRQILGQKVEFLVSFYNNEISEKSEIFDDQFSVERPDGSNFTLKIRSTKLEDSAMYFCASQGTGHHEQYFGPGTRLTVT.

This CDR3 reads CASSSRTRDYAGELFF. DNA for the CDR3: TGTGCCAGCAGCTCACGCACTAGGGATTATGCCGGGGAGCTGTTTTTT. The V call is TRBV7-6, the J call TRBJ2-2; D perhaps matches TRBD2 (5 bases). Germline CDR1 is SGHVS and CDR2 is FNYEAQ. This CDR3 has 16 amino acids. V dropped 4 bases and J dropped 6 bases, with 18 bases sitting between them.

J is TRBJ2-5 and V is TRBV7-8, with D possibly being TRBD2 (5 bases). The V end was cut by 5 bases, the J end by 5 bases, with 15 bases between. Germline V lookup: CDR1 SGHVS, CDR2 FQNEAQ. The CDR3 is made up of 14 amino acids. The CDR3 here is CASSPELAGETQYF. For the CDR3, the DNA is TGTGCCAGCAGCCCAGAGCTAGCCGGTGAGACCCAGTACTTC.

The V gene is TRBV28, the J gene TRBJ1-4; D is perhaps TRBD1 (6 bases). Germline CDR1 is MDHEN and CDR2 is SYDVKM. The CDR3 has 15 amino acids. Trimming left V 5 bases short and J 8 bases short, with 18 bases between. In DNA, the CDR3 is TGTGCCAGCAGTGCGCACAGGGATGGAAAGGAAAAACTGTTTTTT. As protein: CASSAHRDGKEKLFF.

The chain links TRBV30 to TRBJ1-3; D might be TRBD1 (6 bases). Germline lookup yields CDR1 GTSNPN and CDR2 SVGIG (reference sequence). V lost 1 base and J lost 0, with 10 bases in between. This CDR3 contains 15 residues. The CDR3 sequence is CAWSAWTVSGNTIYF. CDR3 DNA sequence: TGTGCCTGGAGTGCATGGACAGTCTCTGGAAACACCATATATTTT.

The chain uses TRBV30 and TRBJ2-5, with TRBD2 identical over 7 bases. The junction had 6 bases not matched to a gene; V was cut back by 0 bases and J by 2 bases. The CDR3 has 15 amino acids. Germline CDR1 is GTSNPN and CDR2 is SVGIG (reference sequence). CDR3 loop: CAWSVGDYLQETQYF. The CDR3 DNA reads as TGTGCCTGGAGTGTAGGGGACTACCTACAAGAGACCCAGTACTTC.

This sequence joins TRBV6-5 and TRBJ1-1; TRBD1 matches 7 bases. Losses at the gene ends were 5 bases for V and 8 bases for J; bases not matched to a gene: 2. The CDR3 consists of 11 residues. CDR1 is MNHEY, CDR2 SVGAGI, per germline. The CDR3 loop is CASSAQGEAFF. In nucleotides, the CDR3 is TGTGCCAGCAGTGCACAGGGGGAAGCTTTCTTT.

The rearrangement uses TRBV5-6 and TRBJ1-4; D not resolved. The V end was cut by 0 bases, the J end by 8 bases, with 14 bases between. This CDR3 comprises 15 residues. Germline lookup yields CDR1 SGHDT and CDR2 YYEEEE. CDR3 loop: CASSLVGSGEEKLFF. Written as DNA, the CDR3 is TGTGCCAGCAGCTTGGTTGGATCCGGGGAGGAAAAACTGTTTTTT.

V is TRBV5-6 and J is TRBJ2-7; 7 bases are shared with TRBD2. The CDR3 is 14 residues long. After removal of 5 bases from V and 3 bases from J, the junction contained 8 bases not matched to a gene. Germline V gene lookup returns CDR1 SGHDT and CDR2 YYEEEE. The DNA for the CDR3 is TGTGCCAGCAGAGAGAGGGCTAGCGGCTACGAGCAGTACTTC. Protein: CASRERASGYEQYF.

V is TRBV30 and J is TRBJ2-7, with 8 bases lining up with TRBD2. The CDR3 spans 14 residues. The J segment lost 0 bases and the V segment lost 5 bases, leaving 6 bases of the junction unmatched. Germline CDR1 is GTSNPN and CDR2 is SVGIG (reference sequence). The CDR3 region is CAWSPGLASYEQYF. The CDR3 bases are TGTGCCTGGTCCCCCGGACTAGCCTCCTACGAGCAGTACTTC.